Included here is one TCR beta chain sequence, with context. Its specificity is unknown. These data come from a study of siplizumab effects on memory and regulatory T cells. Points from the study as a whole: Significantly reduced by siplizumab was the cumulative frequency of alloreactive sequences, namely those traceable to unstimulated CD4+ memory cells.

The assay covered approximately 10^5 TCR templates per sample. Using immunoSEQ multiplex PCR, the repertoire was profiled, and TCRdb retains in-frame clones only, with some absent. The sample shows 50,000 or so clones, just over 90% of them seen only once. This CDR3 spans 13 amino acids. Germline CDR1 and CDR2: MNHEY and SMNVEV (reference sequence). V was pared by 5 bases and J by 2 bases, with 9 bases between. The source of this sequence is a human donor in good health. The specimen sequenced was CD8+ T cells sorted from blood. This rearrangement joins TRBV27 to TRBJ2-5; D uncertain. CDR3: CASSPDGQETQYF. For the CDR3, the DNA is TGTGCCAGCAGTCCCGACGGTCAAGAGACCCAGTACTTC.